This TCR beta chain was retrieved from a study of cytomegalovirus exposure and HLA in healthy donors. The PCR was carried out with 60 Vbeta primers and 13 Jbeta primers. Method: immunoSEQ multiplex PCR; TCRdb's copy keeps in-frame clones and lacks some. Recorded here are tens of thousands of clones; the top ten clones represent roughly 4%. This CDR3 has 15 amino acids. The ends were cut back, 1 base at V and 2 bases at J, with 9 bases in the middle. The germline V gene encodes CDR1 MGHRA and CDR2 YSYEKL. Study outcomes and limitations: Using a false discovery rate of 0.05, a later analysis showed that fewer than 20,000 TCR beta sequences were associated with HLA alleles.

With regard to this clone: Its antigen is unidentified.

The sample was PBMCs. The chain links TRBV4-1 to TRBJ2-1; D is possibly TRBD2 (6 bases). The clonotype was recovered from a male donor in good health and CMV-seronegative. CDR3 sequence: CASSQVADPYNEQFF. DNA of the CDR3: TGCGCCAGCAGCCAAGTAGCGGATCCCTACAATGAGCAGTTCTTC.